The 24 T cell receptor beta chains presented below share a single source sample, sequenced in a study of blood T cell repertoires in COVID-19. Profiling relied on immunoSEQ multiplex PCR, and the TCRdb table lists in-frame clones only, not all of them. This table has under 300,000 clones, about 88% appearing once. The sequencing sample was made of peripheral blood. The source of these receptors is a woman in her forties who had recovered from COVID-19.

The CDR3 reads CASSPGQPYEQYF. The CDR3 coding sequence is TGTGCCAGCAGTCCGGGACAGCCCTACGAGCAGTACTTC. V usage is TRBV7-2 and J usage is TRBJ2-7; 7 bases line up with TRBD1. This CDR3 is 13 amino acids long. The germline gives CDR1 SGHTA, CDR2 FQGNSA. Trimming at V came to 6 bases and at J to 2 bases, leaving 4 bases not matched to a gene.

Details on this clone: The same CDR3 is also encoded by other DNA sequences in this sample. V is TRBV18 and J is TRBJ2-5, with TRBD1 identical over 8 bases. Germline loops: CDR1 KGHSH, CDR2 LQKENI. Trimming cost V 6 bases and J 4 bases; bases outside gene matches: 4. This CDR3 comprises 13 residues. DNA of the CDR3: TGTGCCAGCTCCCCCGGACAGGGAGAGACCCAGTACTTC. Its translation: CASSPGQGETQYF.

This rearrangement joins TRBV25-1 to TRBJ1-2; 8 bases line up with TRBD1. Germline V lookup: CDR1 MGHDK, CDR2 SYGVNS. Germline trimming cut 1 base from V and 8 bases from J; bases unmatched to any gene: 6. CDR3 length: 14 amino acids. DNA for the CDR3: TGTGCCAGCAGTGAATCGGGGACAGGAGGGGGCTACACCTTC. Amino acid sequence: CASSESGTGGGYTF.

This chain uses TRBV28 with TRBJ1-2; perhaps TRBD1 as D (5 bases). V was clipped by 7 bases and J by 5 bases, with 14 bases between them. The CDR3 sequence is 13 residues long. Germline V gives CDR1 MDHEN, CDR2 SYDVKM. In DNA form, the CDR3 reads TGTGCCAGCACCCCCCCAGGGCAGTATGGCTACACCTTC. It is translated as CASTPPGQYGYTF.

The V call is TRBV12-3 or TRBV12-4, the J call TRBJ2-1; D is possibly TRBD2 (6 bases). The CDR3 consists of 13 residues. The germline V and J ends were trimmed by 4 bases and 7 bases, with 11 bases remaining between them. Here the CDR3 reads CASSSGLENEQFF. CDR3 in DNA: TGTGCCAGCAGTTCGGGACTTGAAAATGAGCAGTTCTTC.

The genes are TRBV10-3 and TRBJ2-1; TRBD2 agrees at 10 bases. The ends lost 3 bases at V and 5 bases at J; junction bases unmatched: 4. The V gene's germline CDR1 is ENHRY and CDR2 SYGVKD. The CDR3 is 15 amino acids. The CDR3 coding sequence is TGTGCCATCAGTGAAGTAGCGGGGGGACACAATGAGCAGTTCTTC. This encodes CAISEVAGGHNEQFF.

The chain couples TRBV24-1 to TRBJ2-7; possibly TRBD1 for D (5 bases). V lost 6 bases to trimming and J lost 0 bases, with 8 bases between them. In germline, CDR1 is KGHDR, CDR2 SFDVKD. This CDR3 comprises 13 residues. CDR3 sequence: CATSKQDSYEQYF. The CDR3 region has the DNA TGTGCCACCAGTAAACAGGACTCCTACGAGCAGTACTTC.

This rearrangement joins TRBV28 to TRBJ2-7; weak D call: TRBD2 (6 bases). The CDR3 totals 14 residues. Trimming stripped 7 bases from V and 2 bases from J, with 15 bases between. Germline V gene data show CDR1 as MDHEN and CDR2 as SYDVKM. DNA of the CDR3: TGTGCCAGCACCCCTTTGGGGGGTCCCTACGAGCAGTACTTC. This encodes CASTPLGGPYEQYF. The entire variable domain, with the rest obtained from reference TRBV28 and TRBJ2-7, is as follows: DVKVTQSSRYLVKRTGEKVFLECVQDMDHENMFWYRQDPGLGLRLIYFSYDVKMKEKGDIPEGYSVSREKKERFSLILESASTNQTSMYLCASTPLGGPYEQYFGPGTRLTVT.

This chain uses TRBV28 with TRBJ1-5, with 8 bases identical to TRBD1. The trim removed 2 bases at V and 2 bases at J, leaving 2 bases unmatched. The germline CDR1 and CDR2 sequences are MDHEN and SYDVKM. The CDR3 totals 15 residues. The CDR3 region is CASSLAGQGNQPQHF. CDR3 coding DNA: TGTGCCAGCAGTTTAGCGGGACAGGGCAATCAGCCCCAGCATTTT.

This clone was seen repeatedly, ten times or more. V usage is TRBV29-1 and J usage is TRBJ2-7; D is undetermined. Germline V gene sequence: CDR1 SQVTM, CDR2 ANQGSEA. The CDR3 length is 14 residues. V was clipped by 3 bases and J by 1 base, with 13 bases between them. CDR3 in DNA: TGCAGCGTTGAGACGGGTGGTAGATCCTACGAGCAGTACTTC. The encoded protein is CSVETGGRSYEQYF.

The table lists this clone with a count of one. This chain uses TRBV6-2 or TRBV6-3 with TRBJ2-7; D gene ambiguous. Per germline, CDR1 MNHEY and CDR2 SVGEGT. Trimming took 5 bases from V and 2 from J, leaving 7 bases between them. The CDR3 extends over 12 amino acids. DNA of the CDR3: TGTGCCAGCAGTCATACAGCCTACGAGCAGTACTTC. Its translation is CASSHTAYEQYF.

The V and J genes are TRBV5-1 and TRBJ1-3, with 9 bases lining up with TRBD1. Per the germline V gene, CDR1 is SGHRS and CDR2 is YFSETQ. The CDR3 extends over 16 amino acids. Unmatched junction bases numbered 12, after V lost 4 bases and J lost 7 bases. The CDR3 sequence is CASSPSPSGTGNTIYF. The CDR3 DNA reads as TGCGCCAGCAGCCCCTCCCCATCAGGGACAGGGAACACCATATATTTT.

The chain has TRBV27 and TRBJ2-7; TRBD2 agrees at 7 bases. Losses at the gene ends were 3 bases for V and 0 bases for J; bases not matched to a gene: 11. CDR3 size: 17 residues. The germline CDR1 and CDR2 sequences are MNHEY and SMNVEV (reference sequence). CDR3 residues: CASSFLPWGGSSYEQYF. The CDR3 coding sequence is TGTGCCAGCAGTTTCCTCCCCTGGGGAGGGAGCTCCTACGAGCAGTACTTC.

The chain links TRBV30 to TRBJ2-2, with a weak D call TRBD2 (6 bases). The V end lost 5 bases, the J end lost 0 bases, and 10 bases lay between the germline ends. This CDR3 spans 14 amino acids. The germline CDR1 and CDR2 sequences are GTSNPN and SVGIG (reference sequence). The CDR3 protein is CAWGGLTNTGELFF. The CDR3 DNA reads TGTGCCTGGGGGGGACTGACGAACACCGGGGAGCTGTTTTTT.

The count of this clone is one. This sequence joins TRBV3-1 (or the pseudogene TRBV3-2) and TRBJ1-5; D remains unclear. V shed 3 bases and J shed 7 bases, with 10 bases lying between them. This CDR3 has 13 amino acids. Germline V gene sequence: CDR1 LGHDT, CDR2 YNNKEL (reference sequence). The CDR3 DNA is TGTGCCAGCAGCCACGGTAACGTGCAGCCCCAGCATTTT. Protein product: CASSHGNVQPQHF.

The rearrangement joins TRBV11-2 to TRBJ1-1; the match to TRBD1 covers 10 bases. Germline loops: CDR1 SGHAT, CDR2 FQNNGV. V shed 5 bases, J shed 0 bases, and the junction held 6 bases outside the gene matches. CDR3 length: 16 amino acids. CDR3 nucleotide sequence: TGTGCCAGCAGCCGCCGGGACAGGGGACTGAACACTGAAGCTTTCTTT. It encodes CASSRRDRGLNTEAFF.

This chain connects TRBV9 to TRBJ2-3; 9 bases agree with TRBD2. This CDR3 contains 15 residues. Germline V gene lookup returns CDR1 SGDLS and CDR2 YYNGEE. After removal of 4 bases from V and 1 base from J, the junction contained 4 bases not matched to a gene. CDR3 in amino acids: CASSFLAGGTDTQYF. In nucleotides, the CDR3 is TGTGCCAGCAGCTTTTTAGCGGGGGGCACAGATACGCAGTATTTT.

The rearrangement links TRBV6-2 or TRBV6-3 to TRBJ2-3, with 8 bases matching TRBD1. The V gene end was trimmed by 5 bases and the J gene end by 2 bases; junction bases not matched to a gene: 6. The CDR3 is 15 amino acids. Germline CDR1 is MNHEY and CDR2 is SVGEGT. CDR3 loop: CASSHRGSNTDTQYF. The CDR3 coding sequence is TGTGCCAGCAGTCACAGGGGGTCCAACACAGATACGCAGTATTTT.

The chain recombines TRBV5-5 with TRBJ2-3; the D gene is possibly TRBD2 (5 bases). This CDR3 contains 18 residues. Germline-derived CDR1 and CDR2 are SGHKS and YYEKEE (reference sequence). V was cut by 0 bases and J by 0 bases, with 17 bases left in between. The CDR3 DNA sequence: TGTGCCAGCAGCTTGGAGGCCATTCAGGACTTTAGCACAGATACGCAGTATTTT. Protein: CASSLEAIQDFSTDTQYF. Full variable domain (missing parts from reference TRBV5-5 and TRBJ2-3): DAGVTQSPTHLIKTRGQQVTLRCSPISGHKSVSWYQQVLGQGPQFIFQYYEKEERGRGNFPDRFSARQFPNYSSELNVNALLLGDSALYLCASSLEAIQDFSTDTQYFGPGTRLTVL.

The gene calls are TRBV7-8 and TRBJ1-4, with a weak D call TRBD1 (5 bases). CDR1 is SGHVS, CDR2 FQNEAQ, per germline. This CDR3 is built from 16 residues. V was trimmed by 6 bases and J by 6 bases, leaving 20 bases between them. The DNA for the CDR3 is TGTGCCAGCAGTAGGGACCGGGGGAATGCACATGAAAAACTGTTTTTT. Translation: CASSRDRGNAHEKLFF.

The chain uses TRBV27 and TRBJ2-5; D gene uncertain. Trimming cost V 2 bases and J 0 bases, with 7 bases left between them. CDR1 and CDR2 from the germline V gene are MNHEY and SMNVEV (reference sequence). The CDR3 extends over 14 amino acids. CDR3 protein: CASSLQRYQETQYF. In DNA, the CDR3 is TGTGCCAGCAGTTTACAGAGGTACCAAGAGACCCAGTACTTC.

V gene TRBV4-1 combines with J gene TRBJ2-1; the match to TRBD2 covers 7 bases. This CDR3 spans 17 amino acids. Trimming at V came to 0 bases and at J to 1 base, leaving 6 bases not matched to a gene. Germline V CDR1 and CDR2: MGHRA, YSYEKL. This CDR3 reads CASSQDRAGESYNEQFF. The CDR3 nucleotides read TGCGCCAGCAGCCAAGATAGGGCGGGAGAATCCTACAATGAGCAGTTCTTC.

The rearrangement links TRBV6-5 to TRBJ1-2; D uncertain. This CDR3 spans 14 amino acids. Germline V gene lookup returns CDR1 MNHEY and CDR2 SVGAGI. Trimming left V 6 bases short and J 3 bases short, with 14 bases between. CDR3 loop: CASRRSGYHYGYTF. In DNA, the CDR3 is TGTGCCAGCAGGCGATCCGGGTACCACTATGGCTACACCTTC.

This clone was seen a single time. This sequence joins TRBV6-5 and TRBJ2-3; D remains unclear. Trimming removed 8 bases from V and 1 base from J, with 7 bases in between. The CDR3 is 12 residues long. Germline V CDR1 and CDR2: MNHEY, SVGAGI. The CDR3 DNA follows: TGTGCCAGCGGCTTCCGCACAGATACGCAGTATTTT. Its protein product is CASGFRTDTQYF.